This T cell receptor (beta chain) emerged from a study of shared clonotypes between healthy human individuals. Germline V gene lookup returns CDR1 SGHNT and CDR2 YYREEE (reference sequence). V was cut by 1 base and J by 3 bases, with 6 bases left in between. This CDR3 region has 13 residues. The data were produced by immunoSEQ multiplex PCR, yet TCRdb's version contains in-frame clones alone and is incomplete. The table lists roughly 2.5 million clones, around nine tenths of them singletons, with roughly 0.15% in the top ten. The TCR originated in a man aged 18 to 29 in good health. The chain is built from TRBV5-4 and TRBJ2-3, with no clear D. Sequenced sample: naive CD4+ T cells sorted from blood. Sample subset: CD45RA+ positively selected. The CDR3 DNA reads TGTGCCAGCAGCTTGTATGGGACAGATACGCAGTATTTT. It encodes CASSLYGTDTQYF.